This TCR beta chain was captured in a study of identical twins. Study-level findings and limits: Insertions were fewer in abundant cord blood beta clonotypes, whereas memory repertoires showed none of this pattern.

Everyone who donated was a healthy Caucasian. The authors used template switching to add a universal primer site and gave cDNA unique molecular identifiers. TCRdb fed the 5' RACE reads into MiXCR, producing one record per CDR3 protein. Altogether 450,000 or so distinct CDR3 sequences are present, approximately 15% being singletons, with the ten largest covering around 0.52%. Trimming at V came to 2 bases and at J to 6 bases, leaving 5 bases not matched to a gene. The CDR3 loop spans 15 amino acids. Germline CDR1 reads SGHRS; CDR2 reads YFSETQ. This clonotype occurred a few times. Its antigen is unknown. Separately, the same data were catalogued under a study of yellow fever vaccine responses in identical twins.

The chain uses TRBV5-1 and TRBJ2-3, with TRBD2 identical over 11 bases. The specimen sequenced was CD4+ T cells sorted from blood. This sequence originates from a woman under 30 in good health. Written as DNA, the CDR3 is TGCGCCAGCAGCTTAACTAGCGGGAGTTTCGATACGCAGTATTTT. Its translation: CASSLTSGSFDTQYF.